This TCR beta chain was captured by sequencing in a study of cytomegalovirus exposure and HLA in healthy donors. Across the study: About 200 million T cells yielded around 120 million unique TCR beta sequences in earlier analysis.

Study conclusions and caveats: Cytomegalovirus association was assigned to 170 or so TCR beta chains. For most TCR beta V segments, an earlier analysis put the productive rate at about 87% or about 30% of the time.

V was shortened by 1 base and J by 1 base, with 5 bases between the two germline ends. The germline V gene encodes CDR1 SGHNT and CDR2 YYREEE (reference sequence). The CDR3 runs to 13 residues. Use of 60 Vbeta and 13 Jbeta primers characterized the PCR. Profiling relied on immunoSEQ multiplex PCR, and the TCRdb table lists in-frame clones only, not all of them. The table records about 160,000 clones, around four fifths of them present only once. Regarding this clone: Its antigen is unidentified.

V gene TRBV5-4 combines with J gene TRBJ1-1; the D is unclear. The sequencing input was PBMCs. The TCR was taken from a woman in her twenties or thirties in good health and CMV-seronegative. The CDR3 DNA reads TGTGCCAGCAGCTTGTTCCGGAACACTGAAGCTTTCTTT. Translation gives CASSLFRNTEAFF.